The entry below gives a single T cell receptor (beta chain) sequence along with its context. The run depth of the assay was deep. Here immunoSEQ multiplex PCR was the method, and the copy in TCRdb shows in-frame clones only, minus some. Among about 2.1 million clones listed, about 94% were seen once. The data stem from a study of shared clonotypes between healthy human individuals. CD45RO negativity and positive selection for CCR7 defined naive CD8 cells, a population that excluded terminally differentiated effector memory CD45RA+ cells. The CDR3 length is 11 residues. Germline CDR1 reads SNHLY; CDR2 reads FYNNEI. The V and J ends lost 7 bases and 8 bases respectively, with 11 bases between them.

Sequencing was done on a sample of naive CD8+ T cells from PBMCs. This receptor was taken from a young man in good health. Some clones in this sample may be carry-over from other donors' samples. The chain recombines TRBV2 with TRBJ1-2; the D is unclear. Here the CDR3 DNA reads TGTGCCAGCATGACCCTCGGGGGCTACACCTTC. Residues: CASMTLGGYTF.